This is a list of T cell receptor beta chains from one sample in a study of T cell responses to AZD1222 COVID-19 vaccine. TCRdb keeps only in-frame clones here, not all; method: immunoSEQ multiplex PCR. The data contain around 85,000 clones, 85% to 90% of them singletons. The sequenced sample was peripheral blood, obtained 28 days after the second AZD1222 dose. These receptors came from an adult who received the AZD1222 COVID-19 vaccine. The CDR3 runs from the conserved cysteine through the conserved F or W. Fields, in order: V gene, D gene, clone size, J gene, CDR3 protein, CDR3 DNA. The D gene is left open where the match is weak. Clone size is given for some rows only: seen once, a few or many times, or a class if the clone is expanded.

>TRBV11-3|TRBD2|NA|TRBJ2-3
CASSPIAGGNTDTQYF
TGTGCCAGCAGCCCCATAGCGGGGGGGAACACAGATACGCAGTATTTT
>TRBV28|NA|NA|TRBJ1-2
CASRLPSGGNYGYTF
TGTGCCAGCAGGCTACCTTCGGGGGGGAACTATGGCTACACCTTC
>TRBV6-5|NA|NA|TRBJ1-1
CASSYGGTRNTEAFF
TGTGCCAGCAGTTACGGGGGGACAAGGAACACTGAAGCTTTCTTT
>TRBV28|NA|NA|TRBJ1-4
CASGGKPNEKLFF
TGTGCCAGCGGTGGGAAACCTAATGAAAAACTGTTTTTT
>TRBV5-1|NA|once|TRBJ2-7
CASSVGSYEQYF
TGCGCCAGCAGCGTTGGGTCCTACGAGCAGTACTTC
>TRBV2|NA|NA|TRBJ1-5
CASSESDPYSNQPQHF
TGTGCCAGCAGTGAGAGTGACCCCTATAGCAATCAGCCCCAGCATTTT
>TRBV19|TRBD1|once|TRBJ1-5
CASSTLGQAGEGNQPQHF
TGTGCCAGTAGTACCCTTGGACAGGCCGGGGAGGGGAATCAGCCCCAGCATTTT
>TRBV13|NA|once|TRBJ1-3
CASSPGTPSGNTIYF
TGTGCCAGCAGCCCCGGGACACCCTCTGGAAACACCATATATTTT
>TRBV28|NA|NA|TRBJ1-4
CASSRRGRDEKLFF
TGTGCCAGCAGTCGCCGGGGGAGGGATGAAAAACTGTTTTTT
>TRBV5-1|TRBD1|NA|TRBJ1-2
CASRERGQTSYGYTF
TGCGCCAGCAGGGAAAGGGGACAGACTTCATATGGCTACACCTTC
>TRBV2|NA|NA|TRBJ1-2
CASSEGGPYGYTF
TGTGCCAGCAGTGAAGGTGGCCCCTATGGCTACACCTTC
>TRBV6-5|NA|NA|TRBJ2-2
CASWNGNTGELFF
TGTGCCAGCTGGAATGGTAACACCGGGGAGCTGTTTTTT
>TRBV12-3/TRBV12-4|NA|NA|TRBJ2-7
CASRGSPGEQYF
TGTGCCAGCAGAGGCAGTCCCGGCGAGCAGTACTTC
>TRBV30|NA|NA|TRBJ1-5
CAWSVGVYQPQHF
TGTGCCTGGAGTGTGGGAGTATATCAGCCCCAGCATTTT
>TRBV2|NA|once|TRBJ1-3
CASSEDSYSGNTIYF
TGTGCCAGCAGTGAAGACAGTTACTCTGGAAACACCATATATTTT
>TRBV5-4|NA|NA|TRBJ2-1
CASSRGGGLNEQFF
TGTGCCAGCAGCCGAGGGGGGGGGCTGAATGAGCAGTTCTTC
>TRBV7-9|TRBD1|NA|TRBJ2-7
CASSNPDRGAYEQYF
TGTGCCAGCAGCAATCCCGACAGGGGGGCCTACGAGCAGTACTTC
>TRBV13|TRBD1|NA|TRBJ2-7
CASSIVRQGAHEQYF
TGTGCCAGCAGCATAGTAAGACAGGGGGCTCACGAGCAGTACTTC
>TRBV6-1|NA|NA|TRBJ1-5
CASSAPALGVGGNQPQHF
TGTGCCAGCAGTGCACCTGCACTCGGGGTCGGGGGCAATCAGCCCCAGCATTTT
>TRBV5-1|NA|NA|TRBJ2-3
CASSLGGPMTDTQYF
TGCGCCAGCAGCTTGGGTGGCCCCATGACAGATACGCAGTATTTT
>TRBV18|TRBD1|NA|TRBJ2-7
CASSPLGRQGYDEQYF
TGTGCCAGCTCACCCCTAGGGAGACAGGGATACGACGAGCAGTACTTC
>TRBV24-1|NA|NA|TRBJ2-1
CATSASVGEQFF
TGTGCCACCAGTGCCAGCGTAGGTGAGCAGTTCTTC
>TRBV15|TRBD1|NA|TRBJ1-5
CATSRSPGQGANQPQHF
TGTGCCACCAGCAGAAGCCCGGGACAGGGGGCCAATCAGCCCCAGCATTTT
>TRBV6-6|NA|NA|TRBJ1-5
CASRRDTNQPQHF
TGTGCCAGCAGACGGGACACAAATCAGCCCCAGCATTTT
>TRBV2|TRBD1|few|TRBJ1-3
CASSSGRGVGNTIYF
TGTGCCAGCAGTAGCGGCAGGGGGGTTGGAAACACCATATATTTT
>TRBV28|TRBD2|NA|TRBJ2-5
CASSNGLASNF
TGTGCCAGCAGCAACGGACTAGCATCGAACTTC
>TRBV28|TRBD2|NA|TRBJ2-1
CASSLAWASGNEQFF
TGTGCCAGCAGCCTAGCCTGGGCTAGCGGTAATGAGCAGTTCTTC